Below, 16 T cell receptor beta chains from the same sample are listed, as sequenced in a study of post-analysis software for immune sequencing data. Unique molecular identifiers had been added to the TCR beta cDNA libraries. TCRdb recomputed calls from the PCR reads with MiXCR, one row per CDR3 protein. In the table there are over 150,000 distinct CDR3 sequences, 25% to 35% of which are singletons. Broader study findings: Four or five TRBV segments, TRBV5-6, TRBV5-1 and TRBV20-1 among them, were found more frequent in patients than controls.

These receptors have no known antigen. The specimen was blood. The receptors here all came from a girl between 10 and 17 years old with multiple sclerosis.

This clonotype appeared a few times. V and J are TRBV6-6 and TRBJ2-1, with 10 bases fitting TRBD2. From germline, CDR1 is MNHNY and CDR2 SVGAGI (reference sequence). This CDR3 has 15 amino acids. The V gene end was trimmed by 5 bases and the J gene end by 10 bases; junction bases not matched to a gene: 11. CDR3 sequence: CASSQRLAGPGEQFF. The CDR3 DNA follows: TGTGCCAGCAGTCAACGACTAGCGGGTCCCGGGGAGCAGTTCTTC.

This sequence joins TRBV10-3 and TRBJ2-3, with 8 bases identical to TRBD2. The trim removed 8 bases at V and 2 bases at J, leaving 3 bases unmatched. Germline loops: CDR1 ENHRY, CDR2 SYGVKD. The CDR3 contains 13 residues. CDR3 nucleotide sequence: TGTGCCATCGCGGGAGGAACCACAGATACGCAGTATTTT. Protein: CAIAGGTTDTQYF.

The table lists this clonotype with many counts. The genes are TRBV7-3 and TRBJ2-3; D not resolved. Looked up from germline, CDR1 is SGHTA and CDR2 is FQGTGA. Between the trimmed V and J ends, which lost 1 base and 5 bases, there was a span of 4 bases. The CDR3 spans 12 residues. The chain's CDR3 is CASSLIGDTQYF. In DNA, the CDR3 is TGTGCCAGCAGCTTAATAGGAGATACGCAGTATTTT.

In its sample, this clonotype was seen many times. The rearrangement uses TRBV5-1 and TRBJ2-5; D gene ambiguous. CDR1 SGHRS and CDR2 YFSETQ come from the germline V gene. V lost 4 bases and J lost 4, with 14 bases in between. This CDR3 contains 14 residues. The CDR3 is CASSHSDSTETQYF. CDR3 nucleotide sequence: TGCGCCAGCAGCCATTCTGACTCGACAGAGACCCAGTACTTC.

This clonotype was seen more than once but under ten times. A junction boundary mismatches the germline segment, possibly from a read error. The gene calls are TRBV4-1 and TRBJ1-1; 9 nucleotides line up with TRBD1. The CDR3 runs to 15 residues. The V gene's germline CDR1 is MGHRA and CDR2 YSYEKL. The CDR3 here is CACSHAGTGYTEAFF. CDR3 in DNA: TGCGCCTGCAGCCACGCCGGGACAGGGTACACTGAAGCTTTCTTT.

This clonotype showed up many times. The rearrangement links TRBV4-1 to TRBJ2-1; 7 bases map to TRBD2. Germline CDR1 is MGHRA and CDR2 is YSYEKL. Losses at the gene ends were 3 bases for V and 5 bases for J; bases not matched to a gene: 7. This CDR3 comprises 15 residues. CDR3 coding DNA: TGCGCCAGCAGCCATTCTAGCGGCCCCAACAATGAGCAGTTCTTC. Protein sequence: CASSHSSGPNNEQFF.

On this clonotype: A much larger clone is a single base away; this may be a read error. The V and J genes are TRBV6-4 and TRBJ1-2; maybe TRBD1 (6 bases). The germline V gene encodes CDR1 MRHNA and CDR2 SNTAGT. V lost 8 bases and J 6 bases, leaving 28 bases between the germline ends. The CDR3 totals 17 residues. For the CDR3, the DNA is TGTGCCAGCTCGGAACAGCGGACTTACAGGGTAGCGGATGGCTACACCTTC. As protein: CASSEQRTYRVADGYTF.

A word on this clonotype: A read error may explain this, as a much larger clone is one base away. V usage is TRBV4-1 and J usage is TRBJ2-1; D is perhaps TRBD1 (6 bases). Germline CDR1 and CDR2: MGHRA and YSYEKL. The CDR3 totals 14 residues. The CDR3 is CTSSPVGQTTEQFF. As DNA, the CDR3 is TGCACCAGCAGCCCGGTTGGACAGACAACTGAGCAGTTCTTC.

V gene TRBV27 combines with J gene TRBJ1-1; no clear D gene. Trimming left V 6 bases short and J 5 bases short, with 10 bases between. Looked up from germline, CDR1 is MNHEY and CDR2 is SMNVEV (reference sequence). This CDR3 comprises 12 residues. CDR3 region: CASSSLTTEAFF. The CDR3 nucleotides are TGTGCCAGCAGCTCTTTAACAACTGAAGCTTTCTTT.

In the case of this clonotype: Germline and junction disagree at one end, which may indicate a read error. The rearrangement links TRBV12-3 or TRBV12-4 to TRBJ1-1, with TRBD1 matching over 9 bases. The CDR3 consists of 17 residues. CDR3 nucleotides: TGTGTCAGCAGTCCACCACTTTATGGACAGGGGAGGGCTGAAGCTTTCTTT. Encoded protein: CVSSPPLYGQGRAEAFF.

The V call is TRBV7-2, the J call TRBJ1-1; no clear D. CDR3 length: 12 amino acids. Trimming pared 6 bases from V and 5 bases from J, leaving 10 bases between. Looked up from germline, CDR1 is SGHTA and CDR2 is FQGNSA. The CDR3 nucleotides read TGTGCCAGCAGGGGCGGGTTTACTGAAGCTTTCTTT. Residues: CASRGGFTEAFF. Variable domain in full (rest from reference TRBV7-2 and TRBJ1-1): GAGVSQSPSNKVTEKGKDVELRCDPISGHTALYWYRQSLGQGLEFLIYFQGNSAPDKSGLPSDRFSAERTGGSVSTLTIQRTQQEDSAVYLCASRGGFTEAFFGQGTRLTVV.

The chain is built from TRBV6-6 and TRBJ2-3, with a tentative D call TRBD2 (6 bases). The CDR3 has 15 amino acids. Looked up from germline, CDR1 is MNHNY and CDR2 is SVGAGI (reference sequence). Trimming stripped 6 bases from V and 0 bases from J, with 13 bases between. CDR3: CASRPGGVSTDTQYF. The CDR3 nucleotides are TGTGCCAGCAGACCGGGCGGGGTGAGCACAGATACGCAGTATTTT.

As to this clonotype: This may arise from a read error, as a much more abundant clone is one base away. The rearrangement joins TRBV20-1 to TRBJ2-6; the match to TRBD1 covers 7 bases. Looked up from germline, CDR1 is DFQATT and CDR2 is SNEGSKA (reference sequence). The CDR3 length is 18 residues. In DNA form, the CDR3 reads TGCAGTGCTAGAGCCCCCAGGGGGTCTTTCTCTGGGGCCAACGTCCGGACTTTC. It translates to CSARAPRGSFSGANVRTF.

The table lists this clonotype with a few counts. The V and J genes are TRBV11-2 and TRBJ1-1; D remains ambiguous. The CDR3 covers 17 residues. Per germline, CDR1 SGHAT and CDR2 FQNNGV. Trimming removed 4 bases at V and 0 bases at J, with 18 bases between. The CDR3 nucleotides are TGTGCCAGCAGCTACGCCCTGACGCCTTACCTGAACACTGAAGCTTTCTTT. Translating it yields CASSYALTPYLNTEAFF.

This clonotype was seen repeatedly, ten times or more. The CDR3 coding sequence is TGTGCCACCAGCAGATCAAGCCTCAACGGGTTGGGAGATACGCAGTATTTT. Protein product: CATSRSSLNGLGDTQYF. The chain uses TRBV15 and TRBJ2-3; no firm D call. Germline CDR1 reads LNHNV; CDR2 reads YYDKDF (reference sequence). V was cut by 2 bases and J by 5 bases, with 20 bases left in between. The CDR3 spans 17 residues.

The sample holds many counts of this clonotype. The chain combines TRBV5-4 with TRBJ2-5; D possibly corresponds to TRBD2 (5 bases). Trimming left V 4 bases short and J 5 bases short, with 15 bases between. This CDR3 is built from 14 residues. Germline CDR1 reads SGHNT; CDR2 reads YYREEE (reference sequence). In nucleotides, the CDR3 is TGTGCCAGCAGCCATCACCTTAAGCGGGAGACCCAGTACTTC. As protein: CASSHHLKRETQYF. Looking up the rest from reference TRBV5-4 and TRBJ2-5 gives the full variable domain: ETGVTQSPTHLIKTRGQQVTLRCSSQSGHNTVSWYQQALGQGPQFIFQYYREEENGRGNFPPRFSGLQFPNYSSELNVNALELDDSALYLCASSHHLKRETQYFGPGTRLLVL.